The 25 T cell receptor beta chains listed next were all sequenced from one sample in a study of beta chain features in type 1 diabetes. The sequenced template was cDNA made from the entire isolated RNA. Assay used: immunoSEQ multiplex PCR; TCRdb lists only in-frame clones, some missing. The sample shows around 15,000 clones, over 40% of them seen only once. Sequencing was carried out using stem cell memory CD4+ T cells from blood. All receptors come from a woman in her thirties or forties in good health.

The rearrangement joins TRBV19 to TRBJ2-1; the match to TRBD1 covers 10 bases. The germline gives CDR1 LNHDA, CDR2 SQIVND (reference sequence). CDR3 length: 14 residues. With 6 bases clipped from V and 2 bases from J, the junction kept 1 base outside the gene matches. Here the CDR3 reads CASRGQGAYNEQFF. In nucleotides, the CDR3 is TGTGCCAGTAGAGGACAGGGGGCCTACAATGAGCAGTTCTTC.

The CDR3 spells CASTQGLLAGAGANVLTF. CDR3 coding DNA: TGTGCCAGCACCCAGGGGTTGCTAGCGGGGGCCGGGGCCAACGTCCTGACTTTC. This rearrangement joins TRBV9 to TRBJ2-6; 10 bases line up with TRBD2. V shed 6 bases and J 4 bases; nucleotides not matched to a gene: 13. CDR3 length: 18 residues. The germline CDR1 and CDR2 sequences are SGDLS and YYNGEE.

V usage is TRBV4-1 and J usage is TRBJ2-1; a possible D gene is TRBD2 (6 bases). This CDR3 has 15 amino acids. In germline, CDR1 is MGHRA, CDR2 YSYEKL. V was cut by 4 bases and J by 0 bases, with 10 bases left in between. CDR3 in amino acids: CASSRGVSSYNEQFF. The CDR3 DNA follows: TGCGCCAGCAGCCGGGGGGTCAGCTCCTACAATGAGCAGTTCTTC.

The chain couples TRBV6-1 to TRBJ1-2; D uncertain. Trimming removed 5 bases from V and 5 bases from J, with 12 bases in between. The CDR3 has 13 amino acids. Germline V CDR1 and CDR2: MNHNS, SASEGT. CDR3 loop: CASSYDGDYGYTF. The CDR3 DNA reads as TGTGCCAGCAGTTATGACGGGGATTATGGCTACACCTTC.

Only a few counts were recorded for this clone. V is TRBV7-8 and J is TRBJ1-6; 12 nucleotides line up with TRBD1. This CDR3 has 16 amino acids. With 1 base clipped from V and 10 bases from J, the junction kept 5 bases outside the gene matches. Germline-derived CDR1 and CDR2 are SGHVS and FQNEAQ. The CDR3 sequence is CASSLVRDRGLSPLHF. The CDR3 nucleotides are TGTGCCAGCAGCTTAGTCCGGGACAGGGGGCTCTCACCCCTCCACTTT.

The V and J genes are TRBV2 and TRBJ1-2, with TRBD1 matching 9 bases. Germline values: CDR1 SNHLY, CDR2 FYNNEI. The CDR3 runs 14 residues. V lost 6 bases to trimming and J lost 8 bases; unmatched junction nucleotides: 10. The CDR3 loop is CASSAGTGRYGYTF. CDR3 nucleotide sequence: TGTGCCAGCAGCGCAGGGACAGGGCGGTACGGCTACACCTTC.

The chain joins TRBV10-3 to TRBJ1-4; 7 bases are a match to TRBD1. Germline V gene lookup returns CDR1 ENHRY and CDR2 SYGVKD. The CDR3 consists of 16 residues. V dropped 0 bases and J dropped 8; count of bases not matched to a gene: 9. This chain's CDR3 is CAISESAWTGGEKLFF. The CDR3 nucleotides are TGTGCCATCAGTGAGTCGGCCTGGACAGGAGGGGAAAAACTGTTTTTT.

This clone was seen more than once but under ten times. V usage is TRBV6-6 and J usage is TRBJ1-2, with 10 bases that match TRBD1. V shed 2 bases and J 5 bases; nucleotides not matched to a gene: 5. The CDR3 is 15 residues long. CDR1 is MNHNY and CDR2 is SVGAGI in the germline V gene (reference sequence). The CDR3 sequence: CASSYRDRGAYGYTF. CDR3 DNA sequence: TGTGCCAGCAGTTACAGGGACAGGGGAGCGTATGGCTACACCTTC.

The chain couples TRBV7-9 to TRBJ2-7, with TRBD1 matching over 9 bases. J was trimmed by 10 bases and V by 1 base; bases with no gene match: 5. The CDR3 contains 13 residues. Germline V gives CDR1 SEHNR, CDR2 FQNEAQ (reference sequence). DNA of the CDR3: TGTGCCAGCAGCTTAGGACGGGACAGGGTCCAGTACTTC. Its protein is CASSLGRDRVQYF.

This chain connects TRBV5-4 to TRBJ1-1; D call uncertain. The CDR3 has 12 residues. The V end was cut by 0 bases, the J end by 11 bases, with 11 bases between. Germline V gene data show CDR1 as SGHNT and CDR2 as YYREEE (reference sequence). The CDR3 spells CASSLDQVGAFF. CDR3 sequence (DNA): TGTGCCAGCAGCTTGGATCAGGTTGGGGCTTTCTTT.

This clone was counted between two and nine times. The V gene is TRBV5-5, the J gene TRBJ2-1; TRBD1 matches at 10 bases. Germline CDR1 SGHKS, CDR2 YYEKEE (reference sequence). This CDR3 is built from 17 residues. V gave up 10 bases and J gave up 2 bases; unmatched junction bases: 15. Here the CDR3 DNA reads TGTGCCGCGGGGGACAGGGGTCCCTCGCCCGCCTACAATGAGCAGTTCTTC. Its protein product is CAAGDRGPSPAYNEQFF. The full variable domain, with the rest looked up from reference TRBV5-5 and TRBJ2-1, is DAGVTQSPTHLIKTRGQQVTLRCSPISGHKSVSWYQQVLGQGPQFIFQYYEKEERGRGNFPDRFSARQFPNYSSELNVNALLLGDSALYLCAAGDRGPSPAYNEQFFGPGTRLTVL.

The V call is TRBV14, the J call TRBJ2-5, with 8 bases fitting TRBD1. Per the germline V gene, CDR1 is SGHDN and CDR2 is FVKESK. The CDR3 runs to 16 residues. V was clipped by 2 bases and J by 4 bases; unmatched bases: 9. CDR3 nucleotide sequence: TGTGCCAGCAGCCAATCTTACTACAGGGGGTTAGAGACCCAGTACTTC. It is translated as CASSQSYYRGLETQYF.

The CDR3 bases are TGTGCCAGCAGCTTCGGACAGGGGGCGCCCACAGATACGCAGTATTTT. Its translation: CASSFGQGAPTDTQYF. The gene calls are TRBV5-6 and TRBJ2-3; 11 nucleotides line up with TRBD1. CDR1 SGHDT and CDR2 YYEEEE come from the germline V gene. The J segment lost 2 bases and the V segment lost 2 bases, leaving 4 bases of the junction unmatched. The CDR3 has 16 amino acids.

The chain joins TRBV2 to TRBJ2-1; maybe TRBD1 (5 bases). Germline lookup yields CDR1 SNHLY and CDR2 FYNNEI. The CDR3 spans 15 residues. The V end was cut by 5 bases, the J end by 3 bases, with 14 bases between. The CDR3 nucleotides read TGTGCCAGCAGTTCCTCAGGGATTATCTACAATGAGCAGTTCTTC. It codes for CASSSSGIIYNEQFF.

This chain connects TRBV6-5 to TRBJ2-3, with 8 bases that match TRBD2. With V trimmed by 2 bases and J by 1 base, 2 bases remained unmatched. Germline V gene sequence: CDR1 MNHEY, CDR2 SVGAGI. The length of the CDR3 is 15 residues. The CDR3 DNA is TGTGCCAGCAGTTACCGGCGGGGGGGCACAGATACGCAGTATTTT. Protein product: CASSYRRGGTDTQYF.

The CDR3 DNA follows: TGTGCCAGCAGCTTCATCGGGGGGCCGGGCACAGATACGCAGTATTTT. It is translated as CASSFIGGPGTDTQYF. V is TRBV11-3 and J is TRBJ2-3; tentatively, D is TRBD2 (7 bases). The CDR3 runs to 16 residues. V was trimmed by 3 bases and J by 1 base, leaving 14 bases between them. Germline CDR1 and CDR2: SGHNT and YENEEA.

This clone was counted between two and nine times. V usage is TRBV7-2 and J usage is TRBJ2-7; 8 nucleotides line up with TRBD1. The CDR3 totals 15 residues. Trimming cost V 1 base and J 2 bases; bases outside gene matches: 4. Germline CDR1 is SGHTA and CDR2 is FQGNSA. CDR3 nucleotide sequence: TGTGCCAGCAGCTTAGTAGGACAGGGTACCTACGAGCAGTACTTC. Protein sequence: CASSLVGQGTYEQYF.

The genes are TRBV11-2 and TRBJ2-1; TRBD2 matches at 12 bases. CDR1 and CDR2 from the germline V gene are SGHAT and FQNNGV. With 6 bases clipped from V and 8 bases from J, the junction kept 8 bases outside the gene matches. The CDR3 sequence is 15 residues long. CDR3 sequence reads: CASRKGLAGGHEQFF. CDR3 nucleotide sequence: TGTGCCAGCAGGAAGGGGCTAGCGGGGGGGCATGAGCAGTTCTTC.

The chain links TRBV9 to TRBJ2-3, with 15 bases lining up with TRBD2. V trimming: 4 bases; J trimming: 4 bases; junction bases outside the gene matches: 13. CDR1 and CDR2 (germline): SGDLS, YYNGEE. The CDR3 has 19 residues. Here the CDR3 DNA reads TGTGCCAGCAGCCTCCTGGGACTAGCGGGGGGCTCTGTCGCAGATACGCAGTATTTT. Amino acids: CASSLLGLAGGSVADTQYF. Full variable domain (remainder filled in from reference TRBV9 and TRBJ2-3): DSGVTQTPKHLITATGQRVTLRCSPRSGDLSVYWYQQSLDQGLQFLIQYYNGEERAKGNILERFSAQQFPDLHSELNLSSLELGDSALYFCASSLLGLAGGSVADTQYFGPGTRLTVL.

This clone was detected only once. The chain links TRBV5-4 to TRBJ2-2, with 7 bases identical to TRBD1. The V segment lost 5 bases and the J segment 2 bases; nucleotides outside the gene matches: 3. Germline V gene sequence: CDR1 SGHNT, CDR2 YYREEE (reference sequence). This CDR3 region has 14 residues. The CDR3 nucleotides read TGTGCCAGCAGTAGGGACAGCAACACCGGGGAGCTGTTTTTT. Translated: CASSRDSNTGELFF.

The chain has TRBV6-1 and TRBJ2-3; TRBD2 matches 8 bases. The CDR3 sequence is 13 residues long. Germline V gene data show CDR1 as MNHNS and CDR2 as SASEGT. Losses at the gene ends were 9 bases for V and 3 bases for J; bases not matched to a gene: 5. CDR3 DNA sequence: TGTGCCAGAGCGGGGGAGGGGACAGATACGCAGTATTTT. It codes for CARAGEGTDTQYF.

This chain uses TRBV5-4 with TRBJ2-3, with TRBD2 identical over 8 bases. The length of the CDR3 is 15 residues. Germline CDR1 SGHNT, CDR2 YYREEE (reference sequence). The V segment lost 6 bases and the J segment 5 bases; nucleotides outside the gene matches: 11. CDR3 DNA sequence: TGTGCCAGCAACGCGGGGGGCCGGTATTTAGATACGCAGTATTTT. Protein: CASNAGGRYLDTQYF.

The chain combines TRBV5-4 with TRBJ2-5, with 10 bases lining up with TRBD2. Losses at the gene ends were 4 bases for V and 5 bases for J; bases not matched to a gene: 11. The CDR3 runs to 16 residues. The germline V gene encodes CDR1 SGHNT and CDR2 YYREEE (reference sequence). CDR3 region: CASSRKIAGGGETQYF. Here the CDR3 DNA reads TGTGCCAGCAGCCGGAAAATAGCGGGGGGCGGGGAGACCCAGTACTTC.

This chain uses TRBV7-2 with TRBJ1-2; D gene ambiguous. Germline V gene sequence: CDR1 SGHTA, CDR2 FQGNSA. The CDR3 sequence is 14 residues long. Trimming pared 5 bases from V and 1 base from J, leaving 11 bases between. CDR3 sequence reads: CASSPYPGNYGYTF. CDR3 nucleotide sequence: TGTGCCAGCAGCCCCTATCCGGGTAACTATGGCTACACCTTC. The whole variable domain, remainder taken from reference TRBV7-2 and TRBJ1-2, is GAGVSQSPSNKVTEKGKDVELRCDPISGHTALYWYRQSLGQGLEFLIYFQGNSAPDKSGLPSDRFSAERTGGSVSTLTIQRTQQEDSAVYLCASSPYPGNYGYTFGSGTRLTVV.

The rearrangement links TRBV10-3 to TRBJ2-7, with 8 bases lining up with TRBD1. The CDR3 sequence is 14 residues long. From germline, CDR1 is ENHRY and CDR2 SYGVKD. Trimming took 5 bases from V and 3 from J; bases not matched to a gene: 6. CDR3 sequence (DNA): TGTGCCATCAGTCCACAGGGGGAAATCTACGAGCAGTACTTC. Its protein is CAISPQGEIYEQYF.